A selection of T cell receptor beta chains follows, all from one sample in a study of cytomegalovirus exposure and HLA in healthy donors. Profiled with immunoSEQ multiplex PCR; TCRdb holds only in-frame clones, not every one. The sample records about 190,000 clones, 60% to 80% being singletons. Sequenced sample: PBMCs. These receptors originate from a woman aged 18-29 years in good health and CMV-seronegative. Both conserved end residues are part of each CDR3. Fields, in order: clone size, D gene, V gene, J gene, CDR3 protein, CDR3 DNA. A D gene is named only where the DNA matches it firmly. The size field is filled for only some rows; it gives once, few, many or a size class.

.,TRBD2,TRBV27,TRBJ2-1,CASTLGLAGYNEQFF,TGTGCCAGCACCTTGGGACTAGCGGGTTACAATGAGCAGTTCTTC
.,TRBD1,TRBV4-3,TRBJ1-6,CASSRTGEPLHF,TGCGCCAGCAGCCGGACAGGGGAACCCCTCCACTTT
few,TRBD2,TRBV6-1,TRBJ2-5,CAISGGGHAETQYF,TGTGCGATAAGCGGGGGGGGGCATGCAGAGACCCAGTACTTC
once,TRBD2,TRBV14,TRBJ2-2,CASTLAGANTGELFF,TGTGCCAGCACCCTAGCGGGAGCGAACACCGGGGAGCTGTTTTTT
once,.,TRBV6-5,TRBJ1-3,CASSYSNGRAGNTIYF,TGTGCCAGCAGTTACTCCAATGGCAGGGCTGGAAACACCATATATTTT
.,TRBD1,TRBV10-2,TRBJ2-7,CASRALGTGSSEQYF,TGCGCCAGCAGGGCGCTCGGGACAGGCTCTAGCGAGCAGTACTTC
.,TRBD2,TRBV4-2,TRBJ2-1,CASSQWRGGGNEQFF,TGTGCCAGCAGCCAGTGGCGGGGGGGTGGGAATGAGCAGTTCTTC
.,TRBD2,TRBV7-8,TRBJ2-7,CASSSLAGGPYEQYF,TGTGCCAGCAGTTCACTAGCGGGGGGGCCGTACGAGCAGTACTTC
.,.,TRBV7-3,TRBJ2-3,CASSLITGGGDTQYF,TGTGCCAGCAGCTTAATAACTGGGGGCGGAGATACGCAGTATTTT
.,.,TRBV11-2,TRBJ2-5,CASSFRLDQETQYF,TGTGCCAGCAGCTTCAGACTAGATCAAGAGACCCAGTACTTC
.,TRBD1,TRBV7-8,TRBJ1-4,CASSHRDRGLTNEKLFF,TGTGCCAGCAGTCATCGGGACAGGGGGCTCACTAATGAAAAACTGTTTTTT
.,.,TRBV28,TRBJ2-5,CASSPSTGYQETQYF,TGTGCCAGCAGCCCAAGCACAGGTTACCAAGAGACCCAGTACTTC
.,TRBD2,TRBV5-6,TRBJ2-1,CASSMGLAGNILWGEQFF,TGTGCCAGCAGCATGGGACTAGCGGGCAATATACTGTGGGGTGAGCAGTTCTTC
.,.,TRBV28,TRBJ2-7,CASSRSDFILHEQYF,TGTGCCAGCAGTCGGTCCGACTTTATCCTCCACGAGCAGTACTTC
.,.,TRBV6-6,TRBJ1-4,CASSPGVNEKLFF,TGTGCCAGCAGCCCCGGGGTAAATGAAAAACTGTTTTTT
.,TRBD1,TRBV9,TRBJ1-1,CASSFYDRGRTEAFF,TGTGCCAGCAGTTTCTATGACAGGGGGAGGACTGAAGCTTTCTTT
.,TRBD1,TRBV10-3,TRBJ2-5,CAISEGGTGEETQYF,TGTGCCATCAGTGAGGGGGGGACAGGGGAAGAGACCCAGTACTTC
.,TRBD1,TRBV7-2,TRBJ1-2,CASSSGGQGISDGYTF,TGTGCCAGCAGCTCCGGGGGACAGGGGATTAGTGATGGCTACACCTTC
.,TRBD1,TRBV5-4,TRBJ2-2,CATPGTATGELFF,TGTGCCACCCCCGGGACAGCGACCGGGGAGCTGTTTTTT
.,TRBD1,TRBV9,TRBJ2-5,CASSEDRVPETQYF,TGTGCCAGCAGCGAGGACAGGGTCCCAGAGACCCAGTACTTC
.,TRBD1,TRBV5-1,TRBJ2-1,CASSSGDRGLGNEQFF,TGCGCCAGCAGCTCTGGAGACAGGGGCTTAGGGAATGAGCAGTTCTTC
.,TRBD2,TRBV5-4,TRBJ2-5,CASSNGLAEETQYF,TGTGCCAGCAGCAACGGACTAGCGGAAGAGACCCAGTACTTC
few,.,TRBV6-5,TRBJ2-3,CASSNLYTQYF,TGTGCCAGCTCCAATTTGTATACGCAGTATTTT
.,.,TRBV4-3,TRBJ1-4,CASSPFSYERKLFF,TGCGCCAGCAGCCCCTTCAGCTATGAGCGAAAACTGTTTTTT
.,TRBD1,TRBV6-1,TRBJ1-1,CASRSRKGATEAFF,TGTGCCAGCAGGTCGAGGAAGGGGGCCACTGAAGCTTTCTTT
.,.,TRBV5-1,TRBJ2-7,CASSLVSASSYEQYF,TGCGCCAGCAGCTTGGTTAGCGCCAGCTCCTACGAGCAGTACTTC
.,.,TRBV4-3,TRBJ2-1,CASSQERIALSSYNEQFF,TGCGCCAGCAGCCAAGAAAGGATAGCGCTCAGCTCCTACAATGAGCAGTTCTTC
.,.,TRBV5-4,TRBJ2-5,CASSLVSGRQETQYF,TGTGCCAGCAGCTTGGTTAGTGGGCGCCAAGAGACCCAGTACTTC
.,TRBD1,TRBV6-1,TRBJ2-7,CASGTLGTGGHEQYF,TGTGCCAGCGGAACCCTCGGGACAGGGGGCCACGAGCAGTACTTC
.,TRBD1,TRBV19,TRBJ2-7,CASSTGTGYSYEQYF,TGTGCCAGTAGTACCGGGACAGGGTACTCCTACGAGCAGTACTTC
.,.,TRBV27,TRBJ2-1,CASSPWGAPYNEQFF,TGTGCCAGCAGTCCTTGGGGAGCACCCTACAATGAGCAGTTCTTC
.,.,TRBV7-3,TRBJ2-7,CASSLGAGGPYEQYF,TGTGCCAGCAGCTTAGGGGCAGGGGGGCCCTACGAGCAGTACTTC
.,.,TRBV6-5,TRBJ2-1,CASSLRSEQFF,TGTGCCAGCAGTCTCCGGAGTGAGCAGTTCTTC
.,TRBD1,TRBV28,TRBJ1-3,CASSLPGGSGNTIYF,TGTGCCAGCAGTCTTCCAGGGGGATCTGGGAACACCATATATTTT
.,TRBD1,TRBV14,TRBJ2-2,CASSQVQGTGELFF,TGTGCCAGCAGCCAAGTACAGGGGACCGGGGAGCTGTTTTTT
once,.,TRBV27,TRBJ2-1,CASSLGRSVYNEQFF,TGTGCCAGCAGTTTAGGCAGGTCGGTATACAATGAGCAGTTCTTC
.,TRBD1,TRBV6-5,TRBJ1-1,CASRIVTGGETEAFF,TGTGCCAGCAGAATAGTGACAGGGGGTGAGACTGAAGCTTTCTTT
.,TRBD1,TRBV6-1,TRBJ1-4,CASIPGQGNEKLFF,TGTGCCAGCATTCCGGGACAGGGGAATGAAAAACTGTTTTTT
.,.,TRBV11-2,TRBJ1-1,CASSLNTMNTEAFF,TGTGCCAGCAGCTTAAACACGATGAACACTGAAGCTTTCTTT
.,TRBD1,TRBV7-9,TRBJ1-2,CASSPTGTDMSKGYTF,TGTGCCAGCAGCCCTACCGGGACAGACATGTCTAAAGGCTACACCTTC
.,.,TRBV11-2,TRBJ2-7,CASSLVPGSEQYF,TGTGCCAGCAGCTTAGTCCCAGGCAGCGAGCAGTACTTC
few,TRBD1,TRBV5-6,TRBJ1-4,CASSFPGQGEKLFF,TGTGCCAGCAGCTTCCCGGGACAGGGTGAAAAACTGTTTTTT
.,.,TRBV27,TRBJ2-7,CASSLSWTVTYEQYF,TGTGCCAGCAGTTTATCCTGGACAGTGACCTACGAGCAGTACTTC
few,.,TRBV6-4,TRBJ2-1,CASGSGTSYNEQFF,TGTGCCAGCGGGAGCGGCACCTCCTACAATGAGCAGTTCTTC
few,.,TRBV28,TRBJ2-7,CASSRGSYEQYF,TGTGCCAGCAGCCGAGGATCCTACGAGCAGTACTTC
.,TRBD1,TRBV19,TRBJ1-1,CASSIYQGGTEAFF,TGTGCCAGTAGTATTTACCAGGGGGGCACTGAAGCTTTCTTT
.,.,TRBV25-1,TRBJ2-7,CASSRGEQYF,TGTGCCAGCAGTCGGGGCGAGCAGTACTTC
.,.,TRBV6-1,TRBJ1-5,CASSQIGGGNQPQHF,TGTGCCAGCTCCCAAATCGGGGGAGGAAATCAGCCCCAGCATTTT
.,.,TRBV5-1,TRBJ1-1,CASSLEAGQNTEAFF,TGCGCCAGCAGCTTGGAGGCAGGGCAGAACACTGAAGCTTTCTTT
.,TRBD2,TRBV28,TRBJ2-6,CAAGEGRSSGANVLTF,TGTGCGGCCGGGGAGGGCCGGAGCTCTGGGGCCAACGTCCTGACTTTC
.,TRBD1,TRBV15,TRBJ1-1,CATSKQGGSTEAFF,TGTGCCACCAGCAAACAGGGGGGAAGTACTGAAGCTTTCTTT
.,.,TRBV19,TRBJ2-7,CASSRFWTEVLYEQYF,TGTGCCAGTAGCCGGTTTTGGACGGAGGTCCTCTACGAGCAGTACTTC